The 16 T cell receptor beta chains given below trace back to one sample, sequenced in a study of blood T cell repertoires in COVID-19. Profiling relied on immunoSEQ multiplex PCR, and the TCRdb table lists in-frame clones only, not all of them. The repertoire has over 200,000 clones, 75% to 90% of them found once; the top ten carry approximately 3.7%. Source material: PBMCs or T cells enriched from blood (not recorded which). These receptors were taken from a woman in her 30s who had been exposed to COVID-19.

The rearrangement joins TRBV30 to TRBJ1-1; a possible D gene is TRBD1 (5 bases). Between the trimmed V and J ends, which lost 3 bases and 5 bases, there was a span of 16 bases. Germline V gene lookup returns CDR1 GTSNPN and CDR2 SVGIG (reference sequence). The CDR3 is 14 amino acids. In DNA, the CDR3 is TGTGCCTGGAGCAAAGGGGACGGGGGGACTGAAGCTTTCTTT. Translating it yields CAWSKGDGGTEAFF.

The rearrangement joins TRBV24-1 to TRBJ2-7; the match to TRBD1 covers 10 bases. CDR3 length equals 14 residues. Losses at the gene ends were 7 bases for V and 5 bases for J; bases not matched to a gene: 7. The germline gives CDR1 KGHDR, CDR2 SFDVKD. The CDR3 loop is CATRGTGEGNEQYF. CDR3 sequence (DNA): TGTGCCACCAGGGGGACAGGGGAGGGGAACGAGCAGTACTTC.

In DNA, the CDR3 is TGCGCCAGCAGCCGAGAGGGTCAGGAATCAAATGAAAAACTGTTTTTT. Translating gives CASSREGQESNEKLFF. This chain connects TRBV4-1 to TRBJ1-4; D remains ambiguous. Germline-derived CDR1 and CDR2 are MGHRA and YSYEKL. The CDR3 loop spans 16 amino acids. V lost 4 bases to trimming and J lost 5 bases, with 17 bases between them.

The gene calls are TRBV11-3 and TRBJ2-5, with D unclear. The CDR3 is 14 amino acids. Germline CDR1 and CDR2: SGHNT and YENEEA. Trimming shortened V by 3 bases and J by 5 bases, and 13 bases separated the two germline ends. CDR3 nucleotide sequence: TGTGCCAGCAGCTTGAGACCTTCCGGGGAGACCCAGTACTTC. As protein: CASSLRPSGETQYF.

This chain joins TRBV6-5 and TRBJ1-1; possible D gene TRBD1, 6 bases. The V end was cut by 0 bases, the J end by 9 bases, with 14 bases between. This CDR3 has 14 amino acids. The V gene's germline CDR1 is MNHEY and CDR2 SVGAGI. In DNA, the CDR3 is TGTGCCAGCAGTTACTCCTGGCGGACAGATCAAGCTTTCTTT. Translating gives CASSYSWRTDQAFF.

This clone was counted a few times. Other DNA sequences in the sample encode the same CDR3. The genes are TRBV5-4 and TRBJ2-7; 13 bases line up with TRBD2. Germline values: CDR1 SGHNT, CDR2 YYREEE (reference sequence). After removal of 4 bases from V and 3 bases from J, the junction contained 1 base not matched to a gene. The length of the CDR3 is 14 residues. In nucleotides, the CDR3 is TGTGCCAGCAGCAGGACTAGCGGGAGCTACGAGCAGTACTTC. It translates to CASSRTSGSYEQYF.

The V call is TRBV11-2, the J call TRBJ2-5, with 12 positions matching TRBD2. CDR1 and CDR2 from the germline V gene are SGHAT and FQNNGV. The CDR3 is 16 amino acids. V lost 5 bases to trimming and J lost 4 bases; unmatched junction nucleotides: 8. The CDR3 sequence: CASSARLAGASETQYF. CDR3 DNA sequence: TGTGCCAGCAGCGCCCGACTAGCGGGAGCGTCAGAGACCCAGTACTTC.

The CDR3 DNA reads TGTGCCCTCACACAGCTTGAAGCTTTCTTT. It specifies CALTQLEAFF. The chain employs TRBV30 and TRBJ1-1; no firm D call. The CDR3 sequence is 10 residues long. Between the trimmed V and J ends, which lost 8 bases and 7 bases, there was a span of 11 bases. The germline V gene encodes CDR1 GTSNPN and CDR2 SVGIG (reference sequence).

The chain has TRBV21-1 and TRBJ2-7; the table's D call TRBD1 went unverified against the DNA. TRBV21-1 is a pseudogene locus. There are 13 residues in the CDR3. CDR3 in amino acids: CASSGASHYEQYF. DNA of the CDR3: TGTGCCAGCTCAGGGGCTTCTCACTACGAGCAGTACTTC.

The rearrangement joins TRBV30 to TRBJ1-2; TRBD1 matches 7 bases. Trimming cost V 1 base and J 4 bases; bases outside gene matches: 3. This CDR3 has 13 residues. The germline CDR1 and CDR2 sequences are GTSNPN and SVGIG (reference sequence). CDR3 nucleotides: TGTGCCTGGAGTGACAGGGGAGGCTATGGCTACACCTTC. Its protein is CAWSDRGGYGYTF.

The V gene is TRBV19, the J gene TRBJ1-1, with 7 bases lining up with TRBD1. The germline V gene encodes CDR1 LNHDA and CDR2 SQIVND (reference sequence). Trimming took 6 bases from V and 4 from J; bases not matched to a gene: 8. The CDR3 length is 14 residues. The CDR3 nucleotides read TGTGCCAGTAGGCCCCGACAGGGCGGCACTGAAGCTTTCTTT. This sequence encodes CASRPRQGGTEAFF.

V and J are TRBV19 and TRBJ1-5; 7 bases map to TRBD1. This CDR3 is 15 amino acids long. V dropped 5 bases and J dropped 6; count of bases not matched to a gene: 10. CDR1 and CDR2 from the germline V gene are LNHDA and SQIVND (reference sequence). As DNA, the CDR3 is TGTGCCAGTAGTTCCCGACAGGGCTTCACTCAGCCCCAGCATTTT. Its protein is CASSSRQGFTQPQHF.

V gene TRBV6-5 combines with J gene TRBJ2-5, with 7 positions matching TRBD1. The CDR3 runs 15 residues. From germline, CDR1 is MNHEY and CDR2 SVGAGI. V shed 2 bases, J shed 4 bases, and the junction held 7 bases outside the gene matches. The CDR3 sequence is CASSYTRQGTETQYF. For the CDR3, the DNA is TGTGCCAGCAGTTACACCAGACAGGGAACAGAGACCCAGTACTTC.

This CDR3 is CAISESKAPSYEQYF. CDR3 nucleotides: TGTGCCATCAGTGAGTCAAAAGCGCCCTCCTACGAGCAGTACTTC. The rearrangement joins TRBV10-3 to TRBJ2-7; the D is unclear. The CDR3 is 15 amino acids. CDR1 is ENHRY and CDR2 is SYGVKD in the germline V gene. V lost 0 bases, J lost 0 bases, and 9 bases lay in between.

This clone was recorded a few times. This sequence joins TRBV7-2 and TRBJ2-3; 8 nucleotides line up with TRBD1. The junction had 9 bases not matched to a gene; V was cut back by 5 bases and J by 11 bases. Germline V gene lookup returns CDR1 SGHTA and CDR2 FQGNSA. The CDR3 loop spans 13 amino acids. CDR3 in DNA: TGTGCCAGCAGCACCCCAGTAGGGACAGGGCAGTATTTT. Its protein product is CASSTPVGTGQYF.

The V and J genes are TRBV5-1 and TRBJ2-1; D is possibly TRBD2 (6 bases). V dropped 0 bases and J dropped 8 bases, with 12 bases sitting between them. CDR1 is SGHRS, CDR2 YFSETQ, per germline. The CDR3 loop spans 14 amino acids. For the CDR3, the DNA is TGCGCCAGCAGCTTGGGACTAGTTATCGATGAGCAGTTCTTC. Translation: CASSLGLVIDEQFF.